This TCR beta chain originates from a study of OX40 agonist ivuxolimab in advanced cancers. Study overall: The patients got ivuxolimab, which is an agonistic anti-OX40 (CD134) antibody. Dose-escalation patients suffered from hepatocellular carcinoma, melanoma, renal cell or head and neck cancer. Participants could have had prior anti-PD-1, anti-PD-L1 or anti-CTLA-4 therapy, and around 40% had some.

Study-level findings and limits: The CD4+ and CD8+ T cells in the blood had expanded clonally by week 6 at 0.1 to 3.0 mg/kg.

A note on this clone: Its antigen is unidentified.

CDR1 is SEHNR, CDR2 FQNEAQ, per germline (reference sequence). This CDR3 has 14 residues. Trimming stripped 2 bases from V and 9 bases from J, with 16 bases between. Profiled with immunoSEQ multiplex PCR; TCRdb holds only in-frame clones, not every one. In the table there are some 79,000 clones, approximately 88% of which are singletons. Sequences were derived from CD4+ or CD8+ T cells sorted from blood, sampled in a trial of the OX40 agonist ivuxolimab. The rearrangement links TRBV7-9 to TRBJ1-2, with D uncertain. The source of this sequence is an adult with an advanced solid tumor such as melanoma, head and neck, liver or kidney cancer. The DNA of the CDR3 is TGTGCCAGCAGCTTATTAAACGAACTTAGGAGCTACACCTTC. Residues: CASSLLNELRSYTF. Looking up the rest from reference TRBV7-9 and TRBJ1-2 gives the full variable domain: DTGVSQNPRHKITKRGQNVTFRCDPISEHNRLYWYRQTLGQGPEFLTYFQNEAQLEKSRLLSDRFSAERPKGSFSTLEIQRTEQGDSAMYLCASSLLNELRSYTFGSGTRLTVV.